This T cell receptor beta chain was sequenced during a study of T-cell memory formation after mild COVID-19. Each CDR3 protein gets one entry after TCRdb re-called the 5' RACE reads with MiXCR. This table holds 580,000 or so distinct CDR3 sequences, 15% to 20% found once. V was pared by 0 bases and J by 2 bases, with 14 bases between. CDR1 DFQATT and CDR2 SNEGSKA come from the germline V gene (reference sequence). The CDR3 covers 16 residues. The chain is built from TRBV20-1 and TRBJ1-5; D not certain. The sequencing input was PBMCs or a T cell subset sorted from them (not recorded which). This receptor was obtained from an adult woman who had mild COVID-19 (a few samples of this study predate the infection). Cell type and time point are not known. CDR3 protein: CSARDIGGSGNQPQHF. CDR3 DNA sequence: TGCAGTGCTAGAGATATAGGCGGTTCCGGCAATCAGCCCCAGCATTTT.